Sequencing of this T cell receptor (beta chain) was carried out in a study of T-cell reconstitution after alpha-beta-depleted transplantation in children (TCRdb year 2016). General notes on the study: Using TCR repertoire profiling, the study followed T-cell immune reconstitution in a quantitative way in children after TCRalphabeta/CD19-depleted allogeneic hematopoietic cell transplantation.

The research as a whole found: Over the following months the frequencies of hyperexpanded clones went down, and after one year T-cell counts and TCRbeta diversity were mostly credited to newly produced T cells. In some patients, the high TCRbeta diversity seen at day 60 was put down to recipient T cells and intrathymic progenitors that had survived conditioning. Apparently early alphabetaT-cell count recovery about two months after transplant reportedly relied on only several hundred rapidly expanded clones derived from non-depleted graft cells.

Receptor libraries were prepared by PCR. The instrument was an Illumina HiSeq 2500. TCR library preparation used molecular barcoding, with unique molecular identifiers applied to normalize quantification of the TCRbeta repertoire. TCRdb reanalyzed the raw reads on its own, using fastp at Q25 for trimming and MiXCR for clone calling, and kept in-frame beta chains. Entries that share a CDR3 protein sequence are merged under the most common genes and DNA. For this sample there are a few hundred thousand distinct CDR3 sequences; 25% to 30% appear just once. The top ten hold 30% to 40% of the sample. The sample's treatment or condition, from its label and the paper: allogeneic hematopoietic cell transplantation with graft depleted of TCRalphabeta T cells and CD19 B cells. The children who served as transplant recipients had been given grafts of TCRalphabeta/CD19-depleted allogeneic hematopoietic cells.

With respect to this clonotype: Its antigen remains undetermined. The sample holds no much larger clone one base away, and base qualities are not on file.

From the cysteine up to the phenylalanine, the CDR3 has a length of 16 residues. Just CDR3 DNA is preserved here, 48 bases in frame from base 1. Taken from the germline V gene, the CDR1 and CDR2 loops are SGHTA and FQGNSA. Germline trimming: 2 bases from V, 2 bases from J; junction bases outside gene matches: 8. The chain was built from TRBV7-2 and TRBJ2-5, and TRBD2 matches 7 of the central bases. Sequenced here: PBMCs, sampled before TCRalphabeta/CD19-depleted stem cell transplant. The TCR originated in a boy in the first two years of life with Wiskott-Aldrich syndrome, due to receive a stem cell transplant. CDR3 loop: CASSLRGGRAQETQYF. The DNA reads TGTGCCAGCAGCTTAAGGGGCGGGAGAGCGCAAGAGACCCAGTACTTC.